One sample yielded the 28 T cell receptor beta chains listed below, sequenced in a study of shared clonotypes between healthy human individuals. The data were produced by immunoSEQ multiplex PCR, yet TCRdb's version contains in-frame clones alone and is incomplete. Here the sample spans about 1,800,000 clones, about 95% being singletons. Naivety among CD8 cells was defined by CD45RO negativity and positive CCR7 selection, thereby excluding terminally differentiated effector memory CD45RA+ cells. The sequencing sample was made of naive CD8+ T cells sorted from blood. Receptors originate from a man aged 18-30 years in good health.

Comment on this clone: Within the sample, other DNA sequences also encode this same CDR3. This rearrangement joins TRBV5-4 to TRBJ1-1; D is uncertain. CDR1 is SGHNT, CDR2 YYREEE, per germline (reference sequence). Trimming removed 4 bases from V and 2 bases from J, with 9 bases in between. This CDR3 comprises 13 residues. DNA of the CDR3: TGTGCCAGCAGCCCCACAGAAAACACTGAAGCTTTCTTT. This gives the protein CASSPTENTEAFF.

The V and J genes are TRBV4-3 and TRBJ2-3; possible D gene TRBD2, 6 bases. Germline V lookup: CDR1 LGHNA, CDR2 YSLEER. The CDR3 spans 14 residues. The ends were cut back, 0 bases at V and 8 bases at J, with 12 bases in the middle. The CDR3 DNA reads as TGCGCCAGCAGCCAAGACGAACGCGGGGCTACGCAGTATTTT. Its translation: CASSQDERGATQYF.

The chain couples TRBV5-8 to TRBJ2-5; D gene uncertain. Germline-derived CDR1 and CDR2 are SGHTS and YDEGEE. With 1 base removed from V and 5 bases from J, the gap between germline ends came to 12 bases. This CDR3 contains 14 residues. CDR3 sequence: CASSLNLVWETQYF. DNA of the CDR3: TGTGCCAGCAGCTTGAATTTGGTGTGGGAGACCCAGTACTTC.

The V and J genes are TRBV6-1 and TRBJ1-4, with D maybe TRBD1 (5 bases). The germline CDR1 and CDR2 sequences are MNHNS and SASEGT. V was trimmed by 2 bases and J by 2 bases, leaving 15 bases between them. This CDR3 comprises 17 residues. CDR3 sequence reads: CASSEYAGAWTNEKLFF. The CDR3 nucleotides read TGTGCCAGCAGTGAATATGCCGGGGCGTGGACTAATGAAAAACTGTTTTTT.

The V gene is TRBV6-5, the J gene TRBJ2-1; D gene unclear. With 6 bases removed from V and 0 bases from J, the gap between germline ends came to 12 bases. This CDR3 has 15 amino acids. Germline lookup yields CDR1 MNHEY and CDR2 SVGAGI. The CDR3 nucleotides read TGTGCCAGCAGCCTCGACGGACGCTCCTACAATGAGCAGTTCTTC. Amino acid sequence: CASSLDGRSYNEQFF.

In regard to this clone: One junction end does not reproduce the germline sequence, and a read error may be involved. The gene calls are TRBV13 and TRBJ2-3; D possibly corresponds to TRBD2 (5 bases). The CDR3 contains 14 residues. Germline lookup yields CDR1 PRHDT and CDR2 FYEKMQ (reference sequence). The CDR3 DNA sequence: TGTGCCAGCAGCTCCCCCGAAGCGGCAGAAACGCAGTATTTT. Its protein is CASSSPEAAETQYF. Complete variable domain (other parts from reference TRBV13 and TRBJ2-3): AAGVIQSPRHLIKEKRETATLKCYPIPRHDTVYWYQQGPGQDPQFLISFYEKMQSDKGSIPDRFSAQQFSDYHSELNMSSLELGDSALYFCASSSPEAAETQYFGPGTRLTVL.

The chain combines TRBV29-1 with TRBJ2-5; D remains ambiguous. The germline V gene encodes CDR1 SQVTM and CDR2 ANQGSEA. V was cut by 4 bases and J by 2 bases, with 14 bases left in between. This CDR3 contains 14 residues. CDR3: CSVVPTGGQETQYF. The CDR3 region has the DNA TGCAGCGTTGTACCGACCGGCGGACAAGAGACCCAGTACTTC. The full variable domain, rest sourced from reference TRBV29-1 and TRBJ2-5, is SAVISQKPSRDICQRGTSLTIQCQVDSQVTMMFWYRQQPGQSLTLIATANQGSEATYESGFVIDKFPISRPNLTFSTLTVSNMSPEDSSIYLCSVVPTGGQETQYFGPGTRLLVL.

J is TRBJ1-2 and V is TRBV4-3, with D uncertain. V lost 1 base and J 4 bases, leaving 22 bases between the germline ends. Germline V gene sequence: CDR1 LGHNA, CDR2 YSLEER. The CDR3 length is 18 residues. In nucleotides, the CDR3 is TGCGCCAGCAGCCAAGGCGGATCGAGTCGGGAAATGGGCTATGGCTACACCTTC. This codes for CASSQGGSSREMGYGYTF.

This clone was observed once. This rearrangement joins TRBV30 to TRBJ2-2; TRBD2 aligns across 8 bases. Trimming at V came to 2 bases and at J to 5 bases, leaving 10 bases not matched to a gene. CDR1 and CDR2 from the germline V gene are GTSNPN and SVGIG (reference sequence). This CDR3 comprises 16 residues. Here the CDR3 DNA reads TGTGCCTGGAGTACAGAGCGGGAGAGAGATACCGGGGAGCTGTTTTTT. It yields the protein CAWSTERERDTGELFF.

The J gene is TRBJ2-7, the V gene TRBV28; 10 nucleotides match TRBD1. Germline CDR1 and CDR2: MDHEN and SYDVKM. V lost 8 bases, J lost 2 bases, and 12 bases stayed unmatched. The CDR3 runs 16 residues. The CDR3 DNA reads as TGTGCCAGCTCATATGAGCCGGGACAGGGGACCTACGAGCAGTACTTC. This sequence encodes CASSYEPGQGTYEQYF. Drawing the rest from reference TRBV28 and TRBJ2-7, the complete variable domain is DVKVTQSSRYLVKRTGEKVFLECVQDMDHENMFWYRQDPGLGLRLIYFSYDVKMKEKGDIPEGYSVSREKKERFSLILESASTNQTSMYLCASSYEPGQGTYEQYFGPGTRLTVT.

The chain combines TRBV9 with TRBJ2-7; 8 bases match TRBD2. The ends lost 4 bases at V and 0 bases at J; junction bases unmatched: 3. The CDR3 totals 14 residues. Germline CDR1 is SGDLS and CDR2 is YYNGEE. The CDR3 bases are TGTGCCAGCAGCATCGGGACTAGCTCCTACGAGCAGTACTTC. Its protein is CASSIGTSSYEQYF.

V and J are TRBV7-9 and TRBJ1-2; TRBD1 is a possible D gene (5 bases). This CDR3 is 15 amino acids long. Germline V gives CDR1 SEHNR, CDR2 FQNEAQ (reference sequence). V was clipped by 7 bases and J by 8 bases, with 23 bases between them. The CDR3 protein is CASTEPLRGKEGYTF. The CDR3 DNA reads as TGTGCCAGCACCGAACCCCTGAGGGGAAAAGAAGGCTACACCTTC.

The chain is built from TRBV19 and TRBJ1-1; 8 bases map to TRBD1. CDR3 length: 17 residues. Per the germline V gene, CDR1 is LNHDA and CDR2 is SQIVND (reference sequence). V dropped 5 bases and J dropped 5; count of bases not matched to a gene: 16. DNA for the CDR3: TGTGCCAGTAGTCCCGGACAGGGAATGGCAGAACGGACTGAAGCTTTCTTT. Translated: CASSPGQGMAERTEAFF.

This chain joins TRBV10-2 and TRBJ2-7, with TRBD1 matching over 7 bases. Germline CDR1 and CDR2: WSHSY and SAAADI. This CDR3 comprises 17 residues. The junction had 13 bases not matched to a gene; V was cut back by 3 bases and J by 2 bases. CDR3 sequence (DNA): TGCGCCAGCAGTGAACCGGGACAGTGGACTCCGACCTACGAGCAGTACTTC. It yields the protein CASSEPGQWTPTYEQYF.

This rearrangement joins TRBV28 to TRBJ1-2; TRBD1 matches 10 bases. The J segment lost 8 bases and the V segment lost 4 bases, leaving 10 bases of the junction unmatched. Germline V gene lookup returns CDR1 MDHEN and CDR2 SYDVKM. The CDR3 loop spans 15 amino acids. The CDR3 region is CASSSWRQGADGYTF. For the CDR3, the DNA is TGTGCCAGCAGTTCGTGGCGACAGGGGGCCGACGGCTACACCTTC.

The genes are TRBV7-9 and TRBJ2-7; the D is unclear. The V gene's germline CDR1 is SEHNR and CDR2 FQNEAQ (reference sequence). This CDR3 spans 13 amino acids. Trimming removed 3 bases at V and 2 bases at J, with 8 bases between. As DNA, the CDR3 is TGTGCCAGCAGCTTCGGAAAAACCTACGAGCAGTACTTC. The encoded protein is CASSFGKTYEQYF. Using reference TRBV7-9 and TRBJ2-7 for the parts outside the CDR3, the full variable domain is DTGVSQNPRHKITKRGQNVTFRCDPISEHNRLYWYRQTLGQGPEFLTYFQNEAQLEKSRLLSDRFSAERPKGSFSTLEIQRTEQGDSAMYLCASSFGKTYEQYFGPGTRLTVT.

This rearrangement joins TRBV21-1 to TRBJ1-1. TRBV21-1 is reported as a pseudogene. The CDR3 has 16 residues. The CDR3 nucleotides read TGTGCCAGCAGTTTCCGGGGGGGGACAAAGAACACTGAAGCTTTCTTT. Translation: CASSFRGGTKNTEAFF.

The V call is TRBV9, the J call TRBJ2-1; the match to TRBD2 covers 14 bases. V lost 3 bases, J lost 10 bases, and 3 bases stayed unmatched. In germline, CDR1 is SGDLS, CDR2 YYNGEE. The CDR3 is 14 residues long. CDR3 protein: CASSGGTSGGEQFF. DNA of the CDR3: TGTGCCAGCAGCGGAGGGACTAGCGGGGGCGAGCAGTTCTTC.

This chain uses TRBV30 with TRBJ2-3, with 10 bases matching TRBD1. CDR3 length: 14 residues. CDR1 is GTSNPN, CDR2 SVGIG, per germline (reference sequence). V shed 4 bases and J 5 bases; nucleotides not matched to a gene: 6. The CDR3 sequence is CAWTPGQGIDTQYF. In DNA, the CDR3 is TGTGCCTGGACACCGGGACAGGGGATAGATACGCAGTATTTT.

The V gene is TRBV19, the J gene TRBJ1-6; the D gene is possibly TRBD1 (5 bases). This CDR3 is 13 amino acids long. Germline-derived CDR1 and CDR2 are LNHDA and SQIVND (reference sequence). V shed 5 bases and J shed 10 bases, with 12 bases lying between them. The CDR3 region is CASSVGEGSPLHF. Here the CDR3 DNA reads TGTGCCAGTAGTGTAGGGGAGGGCTCACCCCTCCACTTT. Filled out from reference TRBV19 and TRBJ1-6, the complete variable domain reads DGGITQSPKYLFRKEGQNVTLSCEQNLNHDAMYWYRQDPGQGLRLIYYSQIVNDFQKGDIAEGYSVSREKKESFPLTVTSAQKNPTAFYLCASSVGEGSPLHFGNGTRLTVT.

The CDR3 DNA reads TGTGCCAGCAGCCCGGGGCCCGGGGAGCTGTTTTTT. Amino acid sequence: CASSPGPGELFF. The rearrangement joins TRBV7-9 to TRBJ2-2; perhaps D is TRBD1 or TRBD2 (5 bases each). Per the germline V gene, CDR1 is SEHNR and CDR2 is FQNEAQ (reference sequence). V was cut by 5 bases and J by 6 bases, with 7 bases left in between. The CDR3 totals 12 residues.

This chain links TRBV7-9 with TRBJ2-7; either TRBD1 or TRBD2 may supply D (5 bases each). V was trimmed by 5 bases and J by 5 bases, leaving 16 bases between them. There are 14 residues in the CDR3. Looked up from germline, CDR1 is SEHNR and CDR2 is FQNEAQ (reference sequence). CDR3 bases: TGTGCCAGCAGCAGCTGGGGACCTGGGAACGAGCAGTACTTC. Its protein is CASSSWGPGNEQYF.

The CDR3 DNA sequence: TGTGCCAGCAGATACTCCGGGACAGGGTGGACAGATACGCAGTATTTT. Translating it yields CASRYSGTGWTDTQYF. J is TRBJ2-3 and V is TRBV11-2; TRBD1 agrees at 9 bases. This CDR3 contains 16 residues. Germline CDR1 SGHAT, CDR2 FQNNGV. V lost 6 bases to trimming and J lost 3 bases; unmatched junction nucleotides: 10.

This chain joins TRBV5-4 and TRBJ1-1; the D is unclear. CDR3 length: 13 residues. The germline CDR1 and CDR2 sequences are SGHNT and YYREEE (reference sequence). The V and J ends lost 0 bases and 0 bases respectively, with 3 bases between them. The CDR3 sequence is CASSLEMNTEAFF. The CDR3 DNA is TGTGCCAGCAGCTTGGAAATGAACACTGAAGCTTTCTTT.

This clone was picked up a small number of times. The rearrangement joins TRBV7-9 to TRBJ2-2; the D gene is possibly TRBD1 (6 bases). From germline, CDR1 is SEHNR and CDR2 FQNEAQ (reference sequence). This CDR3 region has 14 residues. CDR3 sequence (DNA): TGTGCATGGGGGCCAGCAGCGAACACCGGGGAGCTGTTTTTT. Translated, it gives CAWGPAANTGELFF.

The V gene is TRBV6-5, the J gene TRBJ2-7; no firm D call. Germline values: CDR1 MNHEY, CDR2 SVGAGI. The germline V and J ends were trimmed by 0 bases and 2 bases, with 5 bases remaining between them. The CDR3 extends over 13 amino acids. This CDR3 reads CASSYSPPYEQYF. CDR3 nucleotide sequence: TGTGCCAGCAGTTACTCACCTCCCTACGAGCAGTACTTC.

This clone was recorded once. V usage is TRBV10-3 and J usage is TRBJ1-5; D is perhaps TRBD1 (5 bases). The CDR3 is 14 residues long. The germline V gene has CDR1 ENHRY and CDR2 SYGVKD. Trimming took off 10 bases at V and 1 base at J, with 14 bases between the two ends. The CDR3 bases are TGTGCCACCCTGGCGGGGGAGAGCAATCAGCCCCAGCATTTT. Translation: CATLAGESNQPQHF.

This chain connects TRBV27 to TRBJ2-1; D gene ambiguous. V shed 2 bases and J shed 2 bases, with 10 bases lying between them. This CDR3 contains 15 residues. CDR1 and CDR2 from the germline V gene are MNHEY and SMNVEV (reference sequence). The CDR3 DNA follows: TGTGCCAGCAGTTTAACCGGGTTCCCCTACAATGAGCAGTTCTTC. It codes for CASSLTGFPYNEQFF.